This passage covers 18 T cell receptor beta chains from one sample sequenced in a study of blood T cell repertoires in COVID-19. The repertoire was sequenced with immunoSEQ multiplex PCR; TCRdb's copy has only in-frame clones and lacks some. The sample consists of 200,000 to 250,000 clones, approximately 80% of them appearing once. The sequenced sample was peripheral blood. These receptors came from a woman aged 50 to 60 with acute or convalescent COVID-19.

This clone has a count of ten or more. The J gene is TRBJ2-7, the V gene TRBV16; tentative D call: TRBD2 (6 bases). CDR1 and CDR2 from the germline V gene are KGHSY and FQNENV. Between the trimmed V and J ends, which lost 3 bases and 6 bases, there was a span of 15 bases. The CDR3 spans 14 residues. In DNA form, the CDR3 reads TGTGCCAGCAGCCAGACTGGAGGGCAGGGCGAGCAGTACTTC. This translates into CASSQTGGQGEQYF. Full variable domain (missing parts from reference TRBV16 and TRBJ2-7): GEEVAQTPKHLVRGEGQKAKLYCAPIKGHSYVFWYQQVLKNEFKFLISFQNENVFDETGMPKERFSAKCLPNSPCSLEIQATKLEDSAVYFCASSQTGGQGEQYFGPGTRLTVT.

This chain connects TRBV7-9 to TRBJ1-6; no clear D gene. V was clipped by 5 bases and J by 9 bases, with 14 bases between them. The V gene's germline CDR1 is SEHNR and CDR2 FQNEAQ (reference sequence). There are 14 residues in the CDR3. This chain's CDR3 is CASSLEGWGSPLHF. CDR3 DNA sequence: TGTGCCAGCAGCCTCGAGGGTTGGGGTTCACCCCTCCACTTT.

V gene TRBV5-1 combines with J gene TRBJ2-7; possibly TRBD1 for D (6 bases). This CDR3 has 14 residues. The germline CDR1 and CDR2 sequences are SGHRS and YFSETQ. The V end was cut by 4 bases, the J end by 2 bases, with 13 bases between. In DNA form, the CDR3 reads TGCGCCAGCAGCATCACAGGGTTGGCCTACGAGCAGTACTTC. It encodes CASSITGLAYEQYF.

The J gene is TRBJ2-5, the V gene TRBV3-1 (or the pseudogene TRBV3-2), with TRBD1 matching 7 bases. With 4 bases clipped from V and 2 bases from J, the junction kept 13 bases outside the gene matches. CDR1 and CDR2 (germline): LGHDT, YNNKEL (reference sequence). CDR3 length: 17 residues. The CDR3 loop is CASSRLLPDRRQETQYF. Here the CDR3 DNA reads TGTGCCAGCAGCCGACTCCTACCGGACAGGAGGCAAGAGACCCAGTACTTC.

This clone was detected many times. The chain joins TRBV5-1 to TRBJ1-6; D perhaps matches TRBD1 (6 bases). The V gene lost 0 bases and the J gene lost 6 bases, with 10 bases spanning the gap. The CDR3 covers 15 residues. CDR1 and CDR2 from the germline V gene are SGHRS and YFSETQ. The CDR3 spells CASSLEGRGNSPLHF. As DNA, the CDR3 is TGCGCCAGCAGCTTGGAGGGCAGGGGTAATTCACCCCTCCACTTT.

This clone was seen a single time. The J gene is TRBJ2-5, the V gene TRBV5-1; no definite D call. CDR3 size: 13 residues. V lost 1 base and J lost 1, with 5 bases in between. Germline lookup yields CDR1 SGHRS and CDR2 YFSETQ. CDR3 loop: CASSLTAQETQYF. The CDR3 DNA follows: TGCGCCAGCAGCTTGACAGCCCAAGAGACCCAGTACTTC.

This chain joins TRBV4-1 and TRBJ2-5, with D possibly TRBD1 on 5 matching bases. The CDR3 runs to 14 residues. V was trimmed by 0 bases and J by 6 bases, leaving 11 bases between them. Per germline, CDR1 MGHRA and CDR2 YSYEKL. The CDR3 DNA reads TGCGCCAGCAGCCAAGACAGGGTTGGTCAGACCCAGTACTTC. Amino acids: CASSQDRVGQTQYF.

This rearrangement joins TRBV27 to TRBJ2-1; a weak D match, TRBD2 (6 bases). CDR3 length equals 16 residues. The germline CDR1 and CDR2 sequences are MNHEY and SMNVEV (reference sequence). V was shortened by 3 bases and J by 2 bases, with 14 bases between the two germline ends. CDR3 sequence: CASSFSSGEAYNEQFF. The CDR3 region has the DNA TGTGCCAGCAGTTTTTCCTCGGGAGAAGCCTACAATGAGCAGTTCTTC.

The J gene is TRBJ2-3, the V gene TRBV18, with 9 bases matching TRBD1. V dropped 6 bases and J dropped 4; count of bases not matched to a gene: 5. This CDR3 region has 14 residues. The germline CDR1 and CDR2 sequences are KGHSH and LQKENI. The CDR3 protein is CASSGTGQADTQYF. In DNA, the CDR3 is TGTGCCAGCTCGGGGACAGGGCAAGCAGATACGCAGTATTTT. Full variable domain (remainder filled in from reference TRBV18 and TRBJ2-3): NAGVMQNPRHLVRRRGQEARLRCSPMKGHSHVYWYRQLPEEGLKFMVYLQKENIIDESGMPKERFSAEFPKEGPSILRIQQVVRGDSAAYFCASSGTGQADTQYFGPGTRLTVL.

The chain links TRBV28 to TRBJ1-5, with TRBD1 identical over 8 bases. Trimming removed 6 bases from V and 2 bases from J; junction bases left unmatched: 9. Germline-derived CDR1 and CDR2 are MDHEN and SYDVKM. The CDR3 is 16 amino acids. The DNA for the CDR3 is TGTGCCAGCAGGGCCAGGGGGCGAGGGGGCAATCAGCCCCAGCATTTT. Its translation: CASRARGRGGNQPQHF.

The chain has TRBV30 and TRBJ2-3; D unclear. The CDR3 spans 12 residues. Trimming removed 0 bases at V and 2 bases at J, with 3 bases between. Looked up from germline, CDR1 is GTSNPN and CDR2 is SVGIG (reference sequence). CDR3 residues: CAWSVLTDTQYF. The CDR3 DNA reads as TGTGCCTGGAGTGTCCTCACAGATACGCAGTATTTT.

The rearrangement joins TRBV7-5 to TRBJ1-6. TRBV7-5 is flagged as a pseudogene. The CDR3 runs to 14 residues. The CDR3 DNA follows: TGTGCCAGAAGCACTAGCTCCTATAATTCACCCCTCCACTTT. Translated, it gives CARSTSSYNSPLHF.

This clone turned up a few times. The chain carries TRBV19 and TRBJ1-1; D gene uncertain. Germline CDR1 reads LNHDA; CDR2 reads SQIVND (reference sequence). This CDR3 spans 12 amino acids. The V and J ends lost 5 bases and 4 bases respectively, with 8 bases between them. The CDR3 here is CASSSIPTEAFF. CDR3 in DNA: TGTGCCAGTAGTTCTATACCCACTGAAGCTTTCTTT.

J is TRBJ1-1 and V is TRBV19, with 9 bases lining up with TRBD1. This CDR3 is 15 amino acids long. V shed 1 base and J 4 bases; nucleotides not matched to a gene: 4. Germline CDR1 and CDR2: LNHDA and SQIVND (reference sequence). CDR3 sequence reads: CASSIVQGAGTEAFF. Written as DNA, the CDR3 is TGTGCCAGTAGTATAGTACAGGGGGCAGGCACTGAAGCTTTCTTT.

The chain combines TRBV6-5 with TRBJ2-1; TRBD2 agrees at 11 bases. Germline assignment: CDR1 MNHEY and CDR2 SVGAGI. J lost 6 bases, V lost 8 bases, and 9 bases had no gene match. This CDR3 spans 15 amino acids. The DNA for the CDR3 is TGTGCCAGCTCCTGGGGGCTAGCGGGAGGCAATGAGCAGTTCTTC. Protein sequence: CASSWGLAGGNEQFF.

The chain couples TRBV29-1 to TRBJ1-1; tentatively, D is TRBD1 (6 bases). The CDR3 has 14 residues. Germline-derived CDR1 and CDR2 are SQVTM and ANQGSEA. The V end lost 5 bases, the J end lost 3 bases, and 16 bases lay between the germline ends. The CDR3 protein is CSVTPTGGYTEAFF. The CDR3 DNA is TGCAGCGTTACGCCGACAGGCGGATACACTGAAGCTTTCTTT.

This clone has just a few counts. The J gene is TRBJ2-2, the V gene TRBV6-5; perhaps TRBD1 as D (6 bases). V lost 6 bases and J lost 4, with 12 bases in between. CDR1 and CDR2 from the germline V gene are MNHEY and SVGAGI. This CDR3 is 14 amino acids long. DNA for the CDR3: TGTGCCAGCAGGACAGGCTTGGGCACCGGGGAGCTGTTTTTT. It is translated as CASRTGLGTGELFF.

This clone has a handful of counts. The chain couples TRBV4-2 to TRBJ2-3; TRBD2 aligns across 9 bases. Trimming took 2 bases from V and 3 from J; bases not matched to a gene: 6. The CDR3 has 16 amino acids. Germline loops: CDR1 LGHNA, CDR2 YNFKEQ. CDR3 bases: TGTGCCAGCAGCCAAAAGGTAGCGGGGGAGACAGATACGCAGTATTTT. Amino acids: CASSQKVAGETDTQYF.